This TCR beta chain came from a study of OX40 agonist ivuxolimab in advanced cancers. The wider study: There were three patients with partial responses, one having hepatocellular carcinoma and two cutaneous melanoma.

Method: immunoSEQ multiplex PCR; TCRdb's copy keeps in-frame clones and lacks some. The sample yields 30,000 or so clones, over 60% seen once. About this clone: Its antigen is undetermined.

CDR3 length: 14 amino acids. Germline CDR1 reads SGHRS; CDR2 reads YFSETQ. V trimming: 5 bases; J trimming: 4 bases; junction bases outside the gene matches: 6. Study results and caveats: On average, a greater number of expanded clones characterised CD8+ T cells relative to CD4+. In a subset of nonresponders, normalized T-cell clonal expansion was also low.

The receptor was derived from an adult with an advanced solid tumor such as melanoma, head and neck, liver or kidney cancer. Material: CD4+ or CD8+ T cells sorted from blood, obtained in a trial of the OX40 agonist ivuxolimab. The genes are TRBV5-1 and TRBJ2-3; 8 nucleotides line up with TRBD2. CDR3 region: CASRLSGAPDTQYF. CDR3 in DNA: TGCGCCAGCAGGCTTAGCGGGGCCCCAGATACGCAGTATTTT.